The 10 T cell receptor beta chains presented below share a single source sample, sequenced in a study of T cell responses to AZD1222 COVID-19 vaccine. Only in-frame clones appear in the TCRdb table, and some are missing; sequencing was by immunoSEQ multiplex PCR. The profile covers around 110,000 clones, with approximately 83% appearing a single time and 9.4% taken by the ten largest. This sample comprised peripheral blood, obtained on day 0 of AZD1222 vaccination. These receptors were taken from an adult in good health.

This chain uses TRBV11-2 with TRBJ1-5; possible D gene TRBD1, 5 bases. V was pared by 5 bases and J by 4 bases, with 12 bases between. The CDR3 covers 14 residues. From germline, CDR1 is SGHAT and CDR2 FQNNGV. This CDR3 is CASSRDGLNQPQHF. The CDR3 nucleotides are TGTGCCAGCAGCCGGGACGGATTAAATCAGCCCCAGCATTTT.

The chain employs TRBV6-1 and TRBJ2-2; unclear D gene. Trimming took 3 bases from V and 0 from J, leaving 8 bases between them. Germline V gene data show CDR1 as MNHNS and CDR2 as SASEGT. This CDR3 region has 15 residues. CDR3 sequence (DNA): TGTGCCAGCAGTGAGAGAGTTGCGAACACCGGGGAGCTGTTTTTT. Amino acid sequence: CASSERVANTGELFF.

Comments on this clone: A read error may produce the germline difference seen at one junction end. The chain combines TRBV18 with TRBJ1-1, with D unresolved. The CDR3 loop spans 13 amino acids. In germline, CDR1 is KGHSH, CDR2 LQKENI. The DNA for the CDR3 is TGTGCCAGCTTACCACACATGAACACTGAAGCTTTCTTT. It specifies CASLPHMNTEAFF.

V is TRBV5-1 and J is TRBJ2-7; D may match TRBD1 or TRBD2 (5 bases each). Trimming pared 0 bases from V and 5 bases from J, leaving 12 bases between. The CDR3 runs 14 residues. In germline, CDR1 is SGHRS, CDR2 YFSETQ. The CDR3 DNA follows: TGCGCCAGCAGCTTGGGTCAGGGAGCGAACGAGCAGTACTTC. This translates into CASSLGQGANEQYF.

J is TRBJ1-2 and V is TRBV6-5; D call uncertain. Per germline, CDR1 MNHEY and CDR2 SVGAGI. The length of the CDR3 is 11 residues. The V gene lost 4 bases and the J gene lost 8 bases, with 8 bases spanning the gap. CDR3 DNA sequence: TGTGCCAGCAGTTTTCGCAAAGGCTACACCTTC. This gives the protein CASSFRKGYTF.

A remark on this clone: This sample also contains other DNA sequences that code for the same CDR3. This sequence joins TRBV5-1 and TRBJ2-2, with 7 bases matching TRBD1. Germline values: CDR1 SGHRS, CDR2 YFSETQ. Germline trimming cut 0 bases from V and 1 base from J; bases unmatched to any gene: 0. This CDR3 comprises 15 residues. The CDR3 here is CASSLDRGNTGELFF. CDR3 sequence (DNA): TGCGCCAGCAGCTTGGACAGGGGGAACACCGGGGAGCTGTTTTTT. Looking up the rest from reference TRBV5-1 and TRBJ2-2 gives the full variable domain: KAGVTQTPRYLIKTRGQQVTLSCSPISGHRSVSWYQQTPGQGLQFLFEYFSETQRNKGNFPGRFSGRQFSNSRSEMNVSTLELGDSALYLCASSLDRGNTGELFFGEGSRLTVL.

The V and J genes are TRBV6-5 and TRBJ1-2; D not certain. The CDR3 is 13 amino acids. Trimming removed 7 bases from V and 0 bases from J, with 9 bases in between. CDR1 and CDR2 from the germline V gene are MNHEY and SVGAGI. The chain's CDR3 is CASIYGPNYGYTF. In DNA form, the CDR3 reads TGTGCCAGCATCTACGGGCCTAACTATGGCTACACCTTC.

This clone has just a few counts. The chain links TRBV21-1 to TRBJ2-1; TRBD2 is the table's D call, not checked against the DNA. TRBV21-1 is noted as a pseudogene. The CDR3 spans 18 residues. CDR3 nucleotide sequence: TGTGCCAGCAGCAAAGCGAGCGGGACTAGCGGGGGATACAATGAGCAGTTCTTC. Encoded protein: CASSKASGTSGGYNEQFF.

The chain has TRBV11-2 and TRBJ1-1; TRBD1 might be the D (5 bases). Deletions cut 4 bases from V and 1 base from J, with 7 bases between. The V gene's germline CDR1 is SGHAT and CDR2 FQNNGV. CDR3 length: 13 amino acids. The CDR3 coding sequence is TGTGCCAGCAGCTCGCAGGGGAACACTGAAGCTTTCTTT. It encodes CASSSQGNTEAFF. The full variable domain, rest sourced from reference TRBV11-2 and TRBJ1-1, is EAGVAQSPRYKIIEKRQSVAFWCNPISGHATLYWYQQILGQGPKLLIQFQNNGVVDDSQLPKDRFSAERLKGVDSTLKIQPAKLEDSAVYLCASSSQGNTEAFFGQGTRLTVV.

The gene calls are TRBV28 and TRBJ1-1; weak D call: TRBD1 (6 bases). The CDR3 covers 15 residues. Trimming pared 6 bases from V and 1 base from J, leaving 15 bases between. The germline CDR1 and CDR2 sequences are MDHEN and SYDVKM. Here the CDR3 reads CASSEGGGTNTEAFF. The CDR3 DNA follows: TGTGCCAGCAGCGAGGGAGGGGGGACGAACACTGAAGCTTTCTTT.